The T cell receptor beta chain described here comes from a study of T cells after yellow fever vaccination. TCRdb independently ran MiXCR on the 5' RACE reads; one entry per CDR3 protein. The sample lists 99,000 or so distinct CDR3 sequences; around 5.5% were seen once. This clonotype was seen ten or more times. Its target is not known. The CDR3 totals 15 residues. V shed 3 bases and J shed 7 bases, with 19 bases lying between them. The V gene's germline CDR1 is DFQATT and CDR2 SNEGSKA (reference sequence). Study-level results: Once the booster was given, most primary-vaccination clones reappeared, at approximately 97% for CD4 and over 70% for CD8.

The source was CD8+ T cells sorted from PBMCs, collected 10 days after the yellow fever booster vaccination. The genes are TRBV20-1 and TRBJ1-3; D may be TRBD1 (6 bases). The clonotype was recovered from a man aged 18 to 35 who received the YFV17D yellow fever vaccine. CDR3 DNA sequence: TGCAGTGCTAGCGGGACAACTGGATACTGGAACACCATATATTTT. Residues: CSASGTTGYWNTIYF.